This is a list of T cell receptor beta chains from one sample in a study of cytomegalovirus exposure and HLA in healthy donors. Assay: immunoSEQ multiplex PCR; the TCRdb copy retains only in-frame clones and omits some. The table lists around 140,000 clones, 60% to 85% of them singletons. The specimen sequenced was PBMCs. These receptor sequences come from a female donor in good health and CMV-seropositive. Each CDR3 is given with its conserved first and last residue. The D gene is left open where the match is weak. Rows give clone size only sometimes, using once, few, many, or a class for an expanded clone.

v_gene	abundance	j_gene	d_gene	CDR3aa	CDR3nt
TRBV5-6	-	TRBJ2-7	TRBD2	CASRGLAGGQYEQYF	TGTGCCAGCAGGGGACTAGCGGGGGGACAGTACGAGCAGTACTTC
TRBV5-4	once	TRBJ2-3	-	CASSSKQLTDTQYF	TGTGCCAGCAGCTCAAAACAGCTGACAGATACGCAGTATTTT
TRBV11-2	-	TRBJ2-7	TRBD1	CASSLYGGQFNEQYF	TGTGCCAGCAGCTTATATGGGGGACAGTTCAACGAGCAGTACTTC
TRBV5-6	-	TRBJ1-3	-	CASNMLGASGNTIYF	TGTGCCAGCAATATGTTGGGCGCCTCTGGAAACACCATATATTTT
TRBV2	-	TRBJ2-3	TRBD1	CASNDRGDDTQYF	TGTGCCAGCAATGACAGGGGGGATGATACGCAGTATTTT
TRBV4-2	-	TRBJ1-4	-	CASSQGTVNNEKLFF	TGTGCCAGCAGCCAAGGGACAGTCAACAATGAAAAACTGTTTTTT
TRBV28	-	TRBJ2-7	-	CASTKQATVQGERSYEQYF	TGTGCCAGCACTAAACAGGCCACAGTGCAGGGCGAAAGGTCCTACGAGCAGTACTTC
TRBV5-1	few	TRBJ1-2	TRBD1	CASSRGQADGYTF	TGCGCCAGCAGCCGGGGACAGGCGGATGGCTACACCTTC
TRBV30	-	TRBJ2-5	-	CASTSQETQYF	TGTGCCTCGACTAGCCAAGAGACCCAGTACTTC
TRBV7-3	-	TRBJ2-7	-	CASSLNRRAEQYF	TGTGCCAGCAGCCTTAACAGGAGGGCCGAGCAGTACTTC
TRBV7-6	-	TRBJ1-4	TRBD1	CASSSRDRGEKLFF	TGTGCCAGCAGCTCCCGGGACAGGGGGGAAAAACTGTTTTTT
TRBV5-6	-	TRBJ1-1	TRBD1	CASSTGQTNTEAFF	TGTGCCAGCAGCACGGGACAGACGAACACTGAAGCTTTCTTT
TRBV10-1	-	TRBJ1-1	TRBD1	CASSDGQVNTEAFF	TGCGCCAGCAGTGACGGACAGGTGAACACTGAAGCTTTCTTT